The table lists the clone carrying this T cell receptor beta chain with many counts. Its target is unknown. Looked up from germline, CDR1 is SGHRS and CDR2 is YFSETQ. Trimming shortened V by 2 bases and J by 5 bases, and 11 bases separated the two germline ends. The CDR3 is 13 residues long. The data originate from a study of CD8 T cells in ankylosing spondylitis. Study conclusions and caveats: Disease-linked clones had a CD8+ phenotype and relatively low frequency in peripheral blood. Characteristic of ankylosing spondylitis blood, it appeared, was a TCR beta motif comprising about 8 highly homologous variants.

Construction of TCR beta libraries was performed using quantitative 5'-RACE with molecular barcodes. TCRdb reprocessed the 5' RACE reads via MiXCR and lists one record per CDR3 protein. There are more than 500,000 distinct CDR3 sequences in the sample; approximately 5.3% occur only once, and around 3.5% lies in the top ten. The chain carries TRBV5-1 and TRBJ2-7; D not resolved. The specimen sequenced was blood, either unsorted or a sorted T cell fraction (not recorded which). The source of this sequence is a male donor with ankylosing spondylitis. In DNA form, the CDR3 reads TGCGCCAGCAGCTTTATGGTTCAGGACGAGCAGTACTTC. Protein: CASSFMVQDEQYF.